The next 8 T cell receptor beta chains were all read from a single sample in a study of CD4 T cells in relation to SARS-CoV-2 and coronaviruses (dated by TCRdb to about 2021). The protocol used for the library was the immunoSEQ multiplex PCR assay. TCRdb took over this immuneACCESS table, retaining in-frame rearrangements with V and J assigned. Such tables are incomplete; in checked studies, under half of the missing clones stem from an unresolved V gene, and the remainder is unexplained. This sample comprises roughly 43,000 clones, roughly 80% of them detected only once. Of the sample, 1.4% falls within the top ten clones. For these receptors, no antigen is known. The sequencing input was naive CD4+ T cells from PBMCs, cultured in vitro. Per the publication, the cell subset or site label means: naive CD4+ T cells isolated by negative enrichment. The receptor source for this set is an adult with COVID-19.

This clone was detected only a few times. The rearrangement links TRBV5-6 to TRBJ2-7; 10 bases agree with TRBD2. The CDR3 contains 15 residues. Germline CDR1 is SGHDT and CDR2 is YYEEEE. The junction had 7 bases not matched to a gene; V was cut back by 4 bases and J by 3 bases. The CDR3 sequence: CASSRSGRGIYEQYF. CDR3 bases: TGTGCCAGCAGCCGCAGCGGGAGGGGGATCTACGAGCAGTACTTC. Full variable domain (remainder filled in from reference TRBV5-6 and TRBJ2-7): DAGVTQSPTHLIKTRGQQVTLRCSPKSGHDTVSWYQQALGQGPQFIFQYYEEEERQRGNFPDRFSGHQFPNYSSELNVNALLLGDSALYLCASSRSGRGIYEQYFGPGTRLTVT.

This clone was counted between two and nine times. Here the CDR3 reads CASSSPGFMGGPVGELFF. The CDR3 DNA reads TGTGCCAGCAGCTCTCCCGGCTTTATGGGAGGGCCGGTCGGGGAGCTGTTTTTT. The chain employs TRBV28 and TRBJ2-2; 7 bases agree with TRBD2. The length of the CDR3 is 18 residues. The germline gives CDR1 MDHEN, CDR2 SYDVKM. Trimming removed 6 bases from V and 7 bases from J; junction bases left unmatched: 20.

This clone appeared once. V usage is TRBV7-2 and J usage is TRBJ2-1; D remains unclear. V gave up 1 base and J gave up 4 bases, with 5 bases separating them. Germline V gene lookup returns CDR1 SGHTA and CDR2 FQGNSA. This CDR3 spans 13 amino acids. The CDR3 sequence: CASSLVGYNEQFF. The CDR3 DNA is TGTGCCAGCAGCTTAGTAGGGTACAATGAGCAGTTCTTC.

This rearrangement joins TRBV5-6 to TRBJ2-1; 7 nucleotides agree with TRBD1. Trimming took 2 bases from V and 2 from J; bases not matched to a gene: 7. This CDR3 spans 16 amino acids. Germline V gene data show CDR1 as SGHDT and CDR2 as YYEEEE. The CDR3 bases are TGTGCCAGCAGCTTAACGACAGGGCGGCCCTACAATGAGCAGTTCTTC. It specifies CASSLTTGRPYNEQFF.

The chain is built from TRBV3-1 (or the pseudogene TRBV3-2) and TRBJ2-1, with D hard to call. Trimming removed 4 bases from V and 2 bases from J, with 9 bases in between. This CDR3 is built from 14 residues. Germline loops: CDR1 LGHDT, CDR2 YNNKEL (reference sequence). CDR3 protein: CASSRSETYNEQFF. CDR3 nucleotides: TGTGCCAGCAGCCGCAGCGAGACCTACAATGAGCAGTTCTTC.

The chain is built from TRBV29-1 and TRBJ2-3, with 10 bases fitting TRBD2. The CDR3 totals 15 residues. Germline V gene lookup returns CDR1 SQVTM and CDR2 ANQGSEA. The J segment lost 0 bases and the V segment lost 6 bases, leaving 6 bases of the junction unmatched. CDR3 protein: CSVVGTSASTDTQYF. CDR3 in DNA: TGCAGCGTCGTTGGGACTAGCGCAAGCACAGATACGCAGTATTTT.

The chain combines TRBV19 with TRBJ2-7; D possibly corresponds to TRBD2 (6 bases). The CDR3 is 15 residues long. Trimming pared 3 bases from V and 3 bases from J, leaving 15 bases between. CDR1 LNHDA and CDR2 SQIVND come from the germline V gene (reference sequence). CDR3 loop: CASSIVDRRGYEQYF. The DNA for the CDR3 is TGTGCCAGTAGTATCGTGGATCGGCGGGGCTACGAGCAGTACTTC.

V gene TRBV30 combines with J gene TRBJ2-1, with TRBD2 identical over 7 bases. The V gene end was trimmed by 7 bases and the J gene end by 4 bases; junction bases not matched to a gene: 13. Germline V gives CDR1 GTSNPN, CDR2 SVGIG (reference sequence). The CDR3 contains 15 residues. CDR3 protein: CASTHGTTPYNEQFF. CDR3 nucleotides: TGTGCCTCGACACATGGGACTACCCCTTACAATGAGCAGTTCTTC.